This entry is about one T cell receptor (beta chain). Its recognized antigen is unknown. Per-base qualities were not stored, and no clone one base away is much larger. At one collaborating source in Seattle, patients were enrolled during active infection and were followed longitudinally through the course of disease. Each collaborating institution followed its own protocols to collect whole blood in K2EDTA tubes. For TCRbeta analysis, collaborators shipped samples as frozen whole blood, isolated PBMCs, or DNA extracted from either of those sample types. The data derive from a study of blood T cell repertoires in COVID-19 (dated by TCRdb to 2018 to 2021). Study-wide context: Samples covering the acute and convalescent phases of COVID-19 were provided by collaborators in the United States, Italy and Spain. Deeply sampled blood TCRbeta repertoires from subjects exposed to, actively infected with, or recovered from COVID-19 were included in the dataset. The repertoires were released in a freely available public database intended as a resource for research on the immune response to SARS-CoV-2. Sample metadata almost always included a de-identified subject ID, COVID-19 status, age in years and sex. The prospective study material was composed of cDNA or gDNA derived from T cells, B-cell-depleted T cells, or PBMCs. Where available, HLA class I and class II types were obtained from metadata supplied by the sample provider rather than from assay-based typing. The samples were drawn from the first 160 participants of the ongoing ImmuneRACE study and from 1,254 subjects provided by 6 global collaborators.

TCRbeta CDR3 regions were amplified from genomic DNA using the immunoSEQ Assay, a bias-controlled multiplex PCR. For the original study's pipeline: The number of nucleated cells in each sample was estimated from the amplification of reference gene primers within the assay. Sequence reads were collapsed and filtered to measure the absolute abundance of every unique TCRbeta CDR3 rearrangement. Productive Simpson clonality was computed per sample as the square root of Simpson's diversity index over productive rearrangements. Sourced from immuneACCESS, this table was stored by TCRdb with only in-frame sequences that have V and J called. A share of the clones is absent; for the studies checked, an unresolved V gene accounts for under half, and the remainder has no known explanation. That table supplies the V and J calls and clone size; D and trimming were determined from the DNA. This sample lists more than 150,000 clones; around nine tenths were detected once. 12% of the sample is taken by the ten largest.

The full study reports these points: The quantity of clinical and demographic metadata differed by source and by participant and was supplied without curation.

The TCR sequence derives from a woman aged 70 to 79 with COVID-19, enrolled during active disease. Sequenced: peripheral blood.

The nucleotide sequence reads TGTGCCAGCAGTAAACTATACCAAAATGAAAAACTGTTTTTT. Its translation is CASSKLYQNEKLFF. This receptor chain uses TRBV28 and TRBJ1-4; confidence is insufficient to name the D gene. The CDR3 runs 14 residues from the cysteine to the phenylalanine. CDR3 DNA only is kept here, 42 bases in frame from base 1. V and J lose 5 bases and 5 bases, and a span of 12 bases separates them. The germline V gene provides CDR1 MDHEN and CDR2 SYDVKM.